This entry lists 29 T cell receptor beta chains sequenced from one sample in a study of blood T cell repertoires in COVID-19 (TCRdb year 2020). The receptor library was made with the immunoSEQ multiplex PCR assay. TCRdb limited this immuneACCESS table to in-frame rearrangements with V and J called. A share of clones is missing; checked studies link under half to unresolved V genes, and the rest is unexplained. This sample is represented by some 150,000 clones; 89% of them were singletons. The ten biggest clones cover around 1.5% of the sample. Sample: peripheral blood. All receptors come from a human donor in a cohort sampled during active COVID-19.

The V and J genes are TRBV24-1 and TRBJ2-2, with a possible D match to TRBD1 (5 bases). The length of the CDR3 is 14 residues. From germline, CDR1 is KGHDR and CDR2 SFDVKD. V lost 4 bases to trimming and J lost 5 bases, with 10 bases between them. In nucleotides, the CDR3 is TGTGCCACCAGTGAGGGGCAGGAGACCGGGGAGCTGTTTTTT. Translating gives CATSEGQETGELFF.

V and J are TRBV5-1 and TRBJ2-5, with 7 bases matching TRBD2. Germline assignment: CDR1 SGHRS and CDR2 YFSETQ. The CDR3 runs 13 residues. V trimming: 4 bases; J trimming: 2 bases; junction bases outside the gene matches: 2. CDR3 amino acids: CASSMGLQETQYF. The CDR3 DNA follows: TGCGCCAGCAGCATGGGACTACAAGAGACCCAGTACTTC.

V is TRBV19 and J is TRBJ1-4; the match to TRBD1 covers 7 bases. J was trimmed by 5 bases and V by 1 base; bases with no gene match: 4. From germline, CDR1 is LNHDA and CDR2 SQIVND (reference sequence). This CDR3 has 15 residues. CDR3 amino acids: CASSIAGTENEKLFF. In nucleotides, the CDR3 is TGTGCCAGTAGTATAGCGGGGACAGAGAATGAAAAACTGTTTTTT.

The chain joins TRBV7-9 to TRBJ1-1; 7 bases are a match to TRBD1. V shed 3 bases and J 11 bases; nucleotides not matched to a gene: 12. The CDR3 sequence is 14 residues long. CDR1 and CDR2 (germline): SEHNR, FQNEAQ (reference sequence). The CDR3 DNA follows: TGTGCCAGCAGCTTGGGAGGACAGGCCTCGGGTGCTTTCTTT. Protein sequence: CASSLGGQASGAFF.

The rearrangement joins TRBV2 to TRBJ2-5, with 9 bases identical to TRBD2. Germline V gene lookup returns CDR1 SNHLY and CDR2 FYNNEI. The CDR3 contains 16 residues. Trimming took 3 bases from V and 1 from J; bases not matched to a gene: 6. The CDR3 nucleotides are TGTGCCAGCAGTGAGCGGGGTAGCGGGGGCCAAGAGACCCAGTACTTC. It codes for CASSERGSGGQETQYF.

The chain combines TRBV7-9 with TRBJ2-3, with D perhaps TRBD2 (5 bases). The CDR3 extends over 13 amino acids. Germline CDR1 reads SEHNR; CDR2 reads FQNEAQ (reference sequence). V lost 5 bases, J lost 4 bases, and 10 bases lay in between. The CDR3 sequence is CASSPPGSDTQYF. CDR3 nucleotide sequence: TGTGCCAGCAGCCCCCCGGGGTCAGATACGCAGTATTTT.

This clone was found once. V and J are TRBV7-9 and TRBJ2-7; D gene ambiguous. This CDR3 spans 14 amino acids. The germline V gene has CDR1 SEHNR and CDR2 FQNEAQ (reference sequence). The V and J ends lost 5 bases and 6 bases respectively, with 17 bases between them. The CDR3 DNA reads TGTGCCAGCAGCCCTAAAAACAGTTTGTTCGAGCAGTACTTC. Residues: CASSPKNSLFEQYF.

V gene TRBV7-9 combines with J gene TRBJ2-7; D is perhaps TRBD1 (6 bases). Germline loops: CDR1 SEHNR, CDR2 FQNEAQ (reference sequence). The CDR3 has 15 amino acids. V lost 2 bases, J lost 3 bases, and 14 bases lay in between. CDR3 bases: TGTGCCAGCAGCTTAAGAGGGCAGGGGCTCTACGAGCAGTACTTC. Protein: CASSLRGQGLYEQYF.

The chain joins TRBV29-1 to TRBJ2-1; TRBD2 aligns across 8 bases. There are 17 residues in the CDR3. CDR1 SQVTM and CDR2 ANQGSEA come from the germline V gene. V was clipped by 6 bases and J by 0 bases; unmatched bases: 13. Here the CDR3 reads CSVPSGGGSSSYNEQFF. As DNA, the CDR3 is TGCAGCGTCCCCTCCGGGGGGGGGAGTAGCTCCTACAATGAGCAGTTCTTC.

This rearrangement joins TRBV7-6 to TRBJ2-3; tentative D call: TRBD2 (7 bases). V dropped 4 bases and J dropped 1 base, with 21 bases sitting between them. Germline CDR1 SGHVS, CDR2 FNYEAQ. The CDR3 sequence is 18 residues long. This CDR3 is CASSSPLRGGSGTDTQYF. The CDR3 DNA reads TGTGCCAGCAGCTCCCCCCTGAGGGGGGGCTCTGGCACAGATACGCAGTATTTT.

The chain uses TRBV5-4 and TRBJ2-7; maybe TRBD1 (6 bases). Germline V gene lookup returns CDR1 SGHNT and CDR2 YYREEE (reference sequence). The CDR3 runs to 12 residues. Trimming shortened V by 4 bases and J by 6 bases, and 11 bases separated the two germline ends. This CDR3 reads CASSQQGLEQYF. Written as DNA, the CDR3 is TGTGCCAGCAGCCAACAGGGTCTCGAGCAGTACTTC.

This chain connects TRBV9 to TRBJ1-2; the D gene is possibly TRBD1 (5 bases). There are 14 residues in the CDR3. Deletions cut 0 bases from V and 8 bases from J, with 14 bases between. The germline V gene encodes CDR1 SGDLS and CDR2 YYNGEE. As DNA, the CDR3 is TGTGCCAGCAGCGTAGGTCAGGGCTGGGGAGGCTACACCTTC. It yields the protein CASSVGQGWGGYTF.

This clone was found a few times. The chain is built from TRBV7-9 and TRBJ1-2; TRBD1 agrees at 7 bases. V was clipped by 6 bases and J by 2 bases; unmatched bases: 6. The CDR3 consists of 14 residues. Germline CDR1 is SEHNR and CDR2 is FQNEAQ (reference sequence). DNA for the CDR3: TGTGCCAGCAGATCTACACAGGGGAACTATGGCTACACCTTC. Translation gives CASRSTQGNYGYTF.

This clone was found once. This rearrangement joins TRBV11-2 to TRBJ1-1; weak D call: TRBD1 (5 bases). The germline V and J ends were trimmed by 1 base and 7 bases, with 7 bases remaining between them. Germline V gene lookup returns CDR1 SGHAT and CDR2 FQNNGV. There are 12 residues in the CDR3. The chain's CDR3 is CASSLGGLEAFF. DNA for the CDR3: TGTGCCAGCAGCTTAGGGGGCCTTGAAGCTTTCTTT.

The genes are TRBV7-3 and TRBJ2-3; a possible D gene is TRBD2 (5 bases). The CDR3 covers 14 residues. V lost 5 bases and J 0 bases, leaving 9 bases between the germline ends. Germline CDR1 and CDR2: SGHTA and FQGTGA. The chain's CDR3 is CASSRLASTDTQYF. CDR3 DNA: TGTGCCAGCAGCCGTTTAGCGAGCACAGATACGCAGTATTTT.

The chain uses TRBV11-3 and TRBJ2-2; D perhaps matches TRBD1 (5 bases). The length of the CDR3 is 12 residues. V shed 2 bases and J shed 7 bases, with 5 bases lying between them. The germline gives CDR1 SGHNT, CDR2 YENEEA. DNA of the CDR3: TGTGCCAGCAGCTTAAGGGGCGGGGAGCTGTTTTTT. It yields the protein CASSLRGGELFF.

The CDR3 region has the DNA TGCGCCAGCAGCTTAAGCACAGGGGATCTCGGGAACGAGCAGTACTTC. Amino acids: CASSLSTGDLGNEQYF. V usage is TRBV5-1 and J usage is TRBJ2-7, with TRBD1 matching 7 bases. The germline CDR1 and CDR2 sequences are SGHRS and YFSETQ. V shed 2 bases and J 5 bases; nucleotides not matched to a gene: 13. This CDR3 has 16 residues.

This chain connects TRBV5-1 to TRBJ2-6, with D possibly being TRBD2 (6 bases). The CDR3 totals 17 residues. The V end was cut by 0 bases, the J end by 2 bases, with 12 bases between. Germline assignment: CDR1 SGHRS and CDR2 YFSETQ. CDR3 residues: CASSLGGGGPGANVLTF. The CDR3 DNA sequence: TGCGCCAGCAGCTTGGGGGGAGGAGGGCCTGGGGCCAACGTCCTGACTTTC.

On this clone itself: Other DNA sequences of this sample code for an identical CDR3. This chain uses TRBV5-1 with TRBJ2-3; 11 nucleotides match TRBD2. This CDR3 is 18 amino acids long. From germline, CDR1 is SGHRS and CDR2 YFSETQ. V shed 0 bases and J 0 bases; nucleotides not matched to a gene: 6. The CDR3 coding sequence is TGCGCCAGCAGCTTGGGCGGCCTAGCGGGGGGAAGCACAGATACGCAGTATTTT. As protein: CASSLGGLAGGSTDTQYF.

This CDR3 is CATSRGQGVKPQHF. The CDR3 coding sequence is TGTGCCACCAGCAGGGGACAGGGGGTGAAGCCCCAGCATTTT. The chain carries TRBV15 and TRBJ1-5; 11 positions match TRBD1. The CDR3 consists of 14 residues. The junction had 3 bases not matched to a gene; V was cut back by 3 bases and J by 8 bases. Germline values: CDR1 LNHNV, CDR2 YYDKDF (reference sequence).

DNA for the CDR3: TGTGCCAGCAGCCCCGATCCCCCAGACAGCGATCTCTCCTATAATTCACCCCTCCACTTT. Its translation is CASSPDPPDSDLSYNSPLHF. This chain uses TRBV9 with TRBJ1-6; tentative D call: TRBD1 (5 bases). V lost 4 bases and J lost 0, with 23 bases in between. Germline V gene lookup returns CDR1 SGDLS and CDR2 YYNGEE. CDR3 length: 20 residues.

This chain's CDR3 is CASSPYYKNTEAFF. CDR3 nucleotide sequence: TGTGCCAGCAGCCCATACTACAAGAACACTGAAGCTTTCTTT. The rearrangement links TRBV3-1 (or the pseudogene TRBV3-2) to TRBJ1-1; D remains ambiguous. This CDR3 has 14 residues. Germline V lookup: CDR1 LGHDT, CDR2 YNNKEL (reference sequence). Deletions cut 4 bases from V and 1 base from J, with 10 bases between.

The chain links TRBV6-5 to TRBJ2-2, with TRBD1 matching 8 bases. V was clipped by 0 bases and J by 6 bases; unmatched bases: 3. This CDR3 spans 15 amino acids. Per the germline V gene, CDR1 is MNHEY and CDR2 is SVGAGI. The DNA for the CDR3 is TGTGCCAGCAGTTACTCTTACAGGGGGGCCGGGGAGCTGTTTTTT. Translation: CASSYSYRGAGELFF.

The chain employs TRBV6-5 and TRBJ1-2, with D unresolved. CDR3 size: 15 residues. The germline V and J ends were trimmed by 2 bases and 6 bases, with 16 bases remaining between them. Germline lookup yields CDR1 MNHEY and CDR2 SVGAGI. CDR3 DNA: TGTGCCAGCAGTTACAGTCTAGAGGGTATCGATGGCTACACCTTC. Translating gives CASSYSLEGIDGYTF.

This chain uses TRBV20-1 with TRBJ2-7, with D tentatively TRBD1 (6 bases). CDR1 and CDR2 from the germline V gene are DFQATT and SNEGSKA (reference sequence). Trimming removed 5 bases from V and 3 bases from J, with 8 bases in between. This CDR3 has 11 residues. The CDR3 loop reads CSARDNYEQYF. The CDR3 region has the DNA TGCAGTGCTCGGGACAACTACGAGCAGTACTTC.

The V and J genes are TRBV5-1 and TRBJ2-2; 9 bases line up with TRBD1. With V trimmed by 0 bases and J by 5 bases, 2 bases remained unmatched. Germline-derived CDR1 and CDR2 are SGHRS and YFSETQ. The CDR3 runs 15 residues. The CDR3 reads CASSLVDRGTGELFF. As DNA, the CDR3 is TGCGCCAGCAGCTTGGTCGACAGGGGGACCGGGGAGCTGTTTTTT.

This chain joins TRBV6-1 and TRBJ1-1; D uncertain. Germline CDR1 is MNHNS and CDR2 is SASEGT. V lost 1 base and J lost 1, with 4 bases in between. The CDR3 loop spans 13 amino acids. CDR3 loop: CASSEVRNTEAFF. CDR3 in DNA: TGTGCCAGCAGTGAAGTGAGGAACACTGAAGCTTTCTTT.

This chain uses TRBV5-1 with TRBJ2-5; D is unclear. The germline V gene encodes CDR1 SGHRS and CDR2 YFSETQ. The CDR3 length is 13 residues. Trimming took 0 bases from V and 5 from J, leaving 8 bases between them. CDR3 region: CASSLAGFETQYF. The CDR3 coding sequence is TGCGCCAGCAGCTTGGCGGGTTTTGAGACCCAGTACTTC.

V usage is TRBV3-1 (or the pseudogene TRBV3-2) and J usage is TRBJ1-1; weak D call: TRBD1 (6 bases). Trimming stripped 4 bases from V and 4 bases from J, with 13 bases between. Per the germline V gene, CDR1 is LGHDT and CDR2 is YNNKEL (reference sequence). This CDR3 spans 14 amino acids. The DNA of the CDR3 is TGTGCCAGCAGCCCGAGCGGGGGGCCCACTGAAGCTTTCTTT. As protein: CASSPSGGPTEAFF.